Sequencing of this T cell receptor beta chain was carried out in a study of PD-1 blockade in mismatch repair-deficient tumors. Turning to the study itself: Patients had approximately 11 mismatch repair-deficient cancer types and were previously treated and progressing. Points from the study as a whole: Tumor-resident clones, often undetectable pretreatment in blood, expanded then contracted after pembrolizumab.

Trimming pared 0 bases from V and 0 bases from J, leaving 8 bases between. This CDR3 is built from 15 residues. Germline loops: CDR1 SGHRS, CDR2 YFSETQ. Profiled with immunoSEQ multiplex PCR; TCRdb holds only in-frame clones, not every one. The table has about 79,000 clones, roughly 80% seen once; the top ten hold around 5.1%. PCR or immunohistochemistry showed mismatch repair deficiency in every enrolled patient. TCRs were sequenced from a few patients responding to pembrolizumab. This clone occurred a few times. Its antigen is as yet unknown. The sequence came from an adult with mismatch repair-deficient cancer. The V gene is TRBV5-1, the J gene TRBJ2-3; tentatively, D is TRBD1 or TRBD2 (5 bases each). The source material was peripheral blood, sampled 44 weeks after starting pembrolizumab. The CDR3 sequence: CASSLDGDSTDTQYF. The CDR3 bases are TGCGCCAGCAGCTTGGACGGGGACAGCACAGATACGCAGTATTTT.